This TCR beta chain was identified during a study of shared clonotypes between healthy human individuals. Study-wide background: Three plates were used per donor for CD4 naive, three for CD4 memory, two for CD8 naive and one for CD8 memory. Study outcomes and limitations: Sequencing depth was predicted to influence how clonotypes are shared among donors.

In the naive CD8 group, cells lacked CD45RO and were positively selected for CCR7, so terminally differentiated effector memory CD45RA+ cells were left out. Sequencing used immunoSEQ multiplex PCR; TCRdb keeps in-frame clones, though not all of them. The data contain over 750,000 clones, about 97% of them singletons. As concerns this clone: Its antigen remains unknown.

This clonotype was sampled from a man younger than 45 in good health. Sequenced input: naive CD8+ T cells sorted from blood.

CDR3 residues: CASSLGTAGAGIQETQYF. The CDR3, as DNA: TGCGCCAGCAGCTTGGGAACAGCGGGGGCAGGGATTCAAGAGACCCAGTACTTC. The chain recombines TRBV5-1 with TRBJ2-5; TRBD2 agrees at 8 bases. The germline V gene encodes CDR1 SGHRS and CDR2 YFSETQ. This CDR3 has 18 amino acids. The V segment lost 0 bases and the J segment 2 bases; nucleotides outside the gene matches: 12.